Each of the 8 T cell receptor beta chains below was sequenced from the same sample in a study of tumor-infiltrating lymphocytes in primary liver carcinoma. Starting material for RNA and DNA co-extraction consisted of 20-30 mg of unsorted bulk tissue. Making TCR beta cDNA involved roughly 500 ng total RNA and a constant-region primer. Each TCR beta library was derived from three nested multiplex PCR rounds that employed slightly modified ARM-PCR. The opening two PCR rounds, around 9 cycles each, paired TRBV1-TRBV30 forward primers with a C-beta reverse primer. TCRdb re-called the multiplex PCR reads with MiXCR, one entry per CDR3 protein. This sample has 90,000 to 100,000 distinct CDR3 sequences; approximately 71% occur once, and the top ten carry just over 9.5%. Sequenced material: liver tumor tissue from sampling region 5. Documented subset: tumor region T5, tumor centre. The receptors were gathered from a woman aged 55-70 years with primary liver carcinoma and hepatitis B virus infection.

Written as DNA, the CDR3 is TGTGCCAGCAGCTTAGATCTAGGGAGCTCAGTCAAGAACATTCAGTACTTC. The encoded protein is CASSLDLGSSVKNIQYF. The chain joins TRBV11-2 to TRBJ2-4; D is perhaps TRBD2 (5 bases). Germline-derived CDR1 and CDR2 are SGHAT and FQNNGV. Trimming pared 0 bases from V and 7 bases from J, leaving 19 bases between. The CDR3 sequence is 17 residues long.

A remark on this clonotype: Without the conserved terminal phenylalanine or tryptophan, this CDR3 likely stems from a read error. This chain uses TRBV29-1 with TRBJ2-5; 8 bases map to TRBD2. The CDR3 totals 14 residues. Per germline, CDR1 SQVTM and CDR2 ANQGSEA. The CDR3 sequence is CSATLPGGQATQYL. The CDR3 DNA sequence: TGCAGCGCTACCCTACCGGGAGGGCAAGCGACCCAGTACTTA.

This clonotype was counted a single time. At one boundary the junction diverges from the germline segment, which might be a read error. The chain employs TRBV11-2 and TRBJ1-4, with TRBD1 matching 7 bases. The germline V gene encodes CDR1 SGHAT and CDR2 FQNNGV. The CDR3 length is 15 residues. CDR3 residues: CASSLVGGEYEKLFF. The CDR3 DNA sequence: TGTGCCAGCAGTTTAGTAGGGGGCGAATATGAAAAACTGTTTTTT.

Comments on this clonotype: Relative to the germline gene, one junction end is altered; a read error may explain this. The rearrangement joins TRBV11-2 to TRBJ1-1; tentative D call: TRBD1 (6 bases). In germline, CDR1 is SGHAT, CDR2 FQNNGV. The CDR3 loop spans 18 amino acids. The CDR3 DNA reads TGTGCCAGCAGCTTTAGCATACTATCCAGGACAGTAGGCACTGAAACTTTCTTT. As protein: CASSFSILSRTVGTETFF.

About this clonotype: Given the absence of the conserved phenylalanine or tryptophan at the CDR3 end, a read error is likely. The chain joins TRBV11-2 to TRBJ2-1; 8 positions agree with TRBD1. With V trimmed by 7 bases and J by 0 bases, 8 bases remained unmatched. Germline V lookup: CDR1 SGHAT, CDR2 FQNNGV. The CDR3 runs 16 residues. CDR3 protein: CASNRGTGSSYNEQFL. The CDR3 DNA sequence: TGTGCCAGCAACCGCGGGACAGGCAGCTCCTACAATGAGCAGTTCCTC.

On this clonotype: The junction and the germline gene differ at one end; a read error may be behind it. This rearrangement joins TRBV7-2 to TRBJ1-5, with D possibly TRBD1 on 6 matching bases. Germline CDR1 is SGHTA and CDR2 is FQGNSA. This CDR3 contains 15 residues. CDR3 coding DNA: TGTGCCAGCAGTTTAGCGCGGGGGCCCGGGCAGCCCCAGCATTTT. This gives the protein CASSLARGPGQPQHF. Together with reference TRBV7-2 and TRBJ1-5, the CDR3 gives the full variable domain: GAGVSQSPSNKVTEKGKDVELRCDPISGHTALYWYRQSLGQGLEFLIYFQGNSAPDKSGLPSDRFSAERTGGSVSTLTIQRTQQEDSAVYLCASSLARGPGQPQHFGDGTRLSIL.

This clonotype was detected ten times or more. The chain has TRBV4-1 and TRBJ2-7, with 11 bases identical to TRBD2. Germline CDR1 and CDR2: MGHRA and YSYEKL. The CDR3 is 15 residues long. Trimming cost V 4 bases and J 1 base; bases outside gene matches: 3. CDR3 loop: CASSRVAGGSYEQYF. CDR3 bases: TGCGCCAGCAGCCGAGTAGCGGGAGGGTCCTACGAGCAGTACTTC.

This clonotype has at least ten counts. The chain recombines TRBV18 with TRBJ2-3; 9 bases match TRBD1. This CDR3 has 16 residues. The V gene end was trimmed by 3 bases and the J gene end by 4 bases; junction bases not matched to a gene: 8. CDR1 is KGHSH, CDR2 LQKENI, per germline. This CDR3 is CASSPRTGEGADTQYF. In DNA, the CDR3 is TGTGCCAGCTCACCCCGGACAGGGGAAGGGGCAGATACGCAGTATTTT.